Shown below are 20 T cell receptor beta chains from a single sample sequenced in a study of CD8+CD57+ T cells in acquired aplastic anemia. It was genomic DNA that served as the template for profiling TCR beta VDJ and CDR3. Each CDR3 protein gets one entry after TCRdb re-called the reads with MiXCR. The sample includes around 290,000 distinct CDR3 sequences, about three fifths of them seen just once. The patients chosen for sequencing had shown expansion of CD8+CD57+ cells (detected by flow cytometry). Sequences were obtained from sorted CD4+, CD8+, or CD8+CD57+ T cells (not recorded which) from PBMCs. The receptor set was obtained from a human donor with aplastic anemia.

Turning to this clonotype: The germline gene is not matched at one end of the junction; a read error may be the cause. The V gene is TRBV9, the J gene TRBJ2-1; a possible D gene is TRBD1 (5 bases). Germline CDR1 is SGDLS and CDR2 is YYNGEE. The CDR3 has 15 residues. The CDR3 is CASSWSRGSSYEQFF. The CDR3 nucleotides read TGCGCCAGCAGCTGGAGTAGGGGCTCCTCCTACGAGCAGTTCTTC.

The rearrangement joins TRBV19 to TRBJ2-1; 7 bases map to TRBD2. V lost 5 bases, J lost 0 bases, and 7 bases stayed unmatched. Germline CDR1 is LNHDA and CDR2 is SQIVND (reference sequence). This CDR3 region has 16 residues. The CDR3 bases are TGTGCCAGTAGTTGGGCTAGCGGAAGCTCCTACAATGAGCAGTTCTTC. It translates to CASSWASGSSYNEQFF. Filled out from reference TRBV19 and TRBJ2-1, the complete variable domain reads DGGITQSPKYLFRKEGQNVTLSCEQNLNHDAMYWYRQDPGQGLRLIYYSQIVNDFQKGDIAEGYSVSREKKESFPLTVTSAQKNPTAFYLCASSWASGSSYNEQFFGPGTRLTVL.

This clonotype was observed many times. V and J are TRBV13 and TRBJ2-1; 8 nucleotides align to TRBD2. Trimming took 5 bases from V and 6 from J; bases not matched to a gene: 6. CDR1 is PRHDT, CDR2 FYEKMQ, per germline (reference sequence). The length of the CDR3 is 14 residues. DNA of the CDR3: TGTGCCAGCAGCGCCGACCTAGCGGGCAATGAGCAGTTCTTC. Protein sequence: CASSADLAGNEQFF.

This clonotype was found many times. The V gene is TRBV2, the J gene TRBJ1-1; D not resolved. The CDR3 length is 13 residues. In germline, CDR1 is SNHLY, CDR2 FYNNEI. The ends were cut back, 7 bases at V and 2 bases at J, with 11 bases in the middle. In DNA form, the CDR3 reads TGTGCCAGCAAGTTCCGGGGTAACACTGAAGCTTTCTTT. It yields the protein CASKFRGNTEAFF.

The V gene is TRBV20-1, the J gene TRBJ2-5; possibly TRBD1 or TRBD2 for D (6 bases each). From germline, CDR1 is DFQATT and CDR2 SNEGSKA (reference sequence). The CDR3 consists of 12 residues. V shed 3 bases and J shed 4 bases, with 9 bases lying between them. DNA of the CDR3: TGCAGTGCTAGTGAGGGGGGAGAGACCCAGTACTTC. It is translated as CSASEGGETQYF.

Here the CDR3 reads CASTPLGGGAGSYEQYF. The DNA for the CDR3 is TGTGCCAGCACCCCCCTGGGTGGGGGGGCAGGCTCCTACGAGCAGTACTTC. The chain employs TRBV7-8 and TRBJ2-7; perhaps TRBD2 as D (7 bases). The V and J ends lost 7 bases and 0 bases respectively, with 22 bases between them. Germline V gene data show CDR1 as SGHVS and CDR2 as FQNEAQ. The CDR3 extends over 17 amino acids. Full variable domain (rest looked up from reference TRBV7-8 and TRBJ2-7): GAGVSQSPRYKVAKRGQDVALRCDPISGHVSLFWYQQALGQGPEFLTYFQNEAQLDKSGLPSDRFFAERPEGSVSTLKIQRTQQEDSAVYLCASTPLGGGAGSYEQYFGPGTRLTVT.

The genes are TRBV19 and TRBJ2-5; D call uncertain. CDR3 length: 13 amino acids. CDR1 LNHDA and CDR2 SQIVND come from the germline V gene (reference sequence). V gave up 5 bases and J gave up 3 bases, with 10 bases separating them. The CDR3 sequence: CASSWALEETQYF. As DNA, the CDR3 is TGTGCCAGTAGTTGGGCATTAGAAGAGACCCAGTACTTC.

This clonotype was observed a single time. J is TRBJ2-2 and V is TRBV20-1, with 8 nucleotides matching TRBD1. V lost 6 bases to trimming and J lost 7 bases; unmatched junction nucleotides: 13. Germline V lookup: CDR1 DFQATT, CDR2 SNEGSKA (reference sequence). This CDR3 is built from 15 residues. CDR3 sequence (DNA): TGCAGTGCCCTAAAGGGGCAGGGGGCCGGCGGGGAGCTGTTTTTT. Amino acids: CSALKGQGAGGELFF.

The chain links TRBV19 to TRBJ2-1; no definite D call. Deletions cut 5 bases from V and 12 bases from J, with 11 bases between. Germline-derived CDR1 and CDR2 are LNHDA and SQIVND (reference sequence). The CDR3 runs to 11 residues. The CDR3 sequence is CASSFMWVQFF. For the CDR3, the DNA is TGTGCCAGTAGTTTCATGTGGGTGCAGTTCTTC.

The chain's CDR3 is CASSFSGGRTTDTQYF. DNA of the CDR3: TGTGCCAGCAGCTTCAGCGGGGGTCGAACCACAGATACGCAGTATTTT. The J gene is TRBJ2-3, the V gene TRBV7-8, with TRBD2 matching 8 bases. CDR1 is SGHVS and CDR2 is FQNEAQ in the germline V gene. V lost 3 bases, J lost 2 bases, and 7 bases stayed unmatched. This CDR3 contains 16 residues. The entire variable domain, with the rest obtained from reference TRBV7-8 and TRBJ2-3, is as follows: GAGVSQSPRYKVAKRGQDVALRCDPISGHVSLFWYQQALGQGPEFLTYFQNEAQLDKSGLPSDRFFAERPEGSVSTLKIQRTQQEDSAVYLCASSFSGGRTTDTQYFGPGTRLTVL.

The chain combines TRBV7-8 with TRBJ1-6, with 8 bases lining up with TRBD1. V trimming: 5 bases; J trimming: 9 bases; junction bases outside the gene matches: 6. Germline CDR1 reads SGHVS; CDR2 reads FQNEAQ. The CDR3 loop spans 14 amino acids. CDR3 protein: CASSADRGSSPLHF. The DNA for the CDR3 is TGTGCCAGCAGCGCAGACAGGGGAAGTTCACCCCTCCACTTT.

This clonotype showed up just a few times. The chain joins TRBV20-1 to TRBJ1-2; 7 bases are a match to TRBD1. V shed 3 bases, J shed 7 bases, and the junction held 11 bases outside the gene matches. CDR3 length: 14 residues. The germline gives CDR1 DFQATT, CDR2 SNEGSKA (reference sequence). The CDR3 DNA reads as TGCAGTGCTAGGGGTCAGGGGGTCGACTTTGGCTACACCTTC. Translating gives CSARGQGVDFGYTF.

A few counts support this clonotype. J is TRBJ2-3 and V is TRBV24-1, with 9 bases matching TRBD2. The CDR3 covers 14 residues. After removal of 5 bases from V and 6 bases from J, the junction contained 5 bases not matched to a gene. Germline assignment: CDR1 KGHDR and CDR2 SFDVKD. In DNA form, the CDR3 reads TGTGCCACCAGTGTTAGCGGGGGTTTGGATACGCAGTATTTT. Translation gives CATSVSGGLDTQYF.

This clonotype occurred once. V usage is TRBV11-2 and J usage is TRBJ1-2; 8 positions agree with TRBD1. With 4 bases clipped from V and 4 bases from J, the junction kept 8 bases outside the gene matches. Germline V CDR1 and CDR2: SGHAT, FQNNGV. This CDR3 contains 15 residues. The chain's CDR3 is CASSSRQGMGYGYTF. The CDR3 nucleotides are TGTGCCAGCAGCTCAAGACAGGGGATGGGCTATGGCTACACCTTC.

The gene calls are TRBV20-1 and TRBJ2-3; 12 bases agree with TRBD2. Trimming cost V 1 base and J 5 bases; bases outside gene matches: 10. The CDR3 extends over 17 amino acids. Per germline, CDR1 DFQATT and CDR2 SNEGSKA (reference sequence). As DNA, the CDR3 is TGCAGTGCTAGAGGCTTCGTGTCTAGCGGGGGGGTAGATACGCAGTATTTT. It translates to CSARGFVSSGGVDTQYF.

This clonotype was found many times. The chain has TRBV20-1 and TRBJ2-3; 7 bases fit TRBD2. In germline, CDR1 is DFQATT, CDR2 SNEGSKA (reference sequence). The CDR3 length is 16 residues. V was clipped by 0 bases and J by 2 bases; unmatched bases: 8. The CDR3 nucleotides read TGCAGTGCTAGAGAGACTTGGGCGGGGGACACAGATACGCAGTATTTT. Amino acids: CSARETWAGDTDTQYF.

This clonotype has a single count. This chain links TRBV7-8 with TRBJ2-5, with TRBD2 matching over 7 bases. CDR3 length: 15 amino acids. Germline values: CDR1 SGHVS, CDR2 FQNEAQ. J was trimmed by 2 bases and V by 7 bases; bases with no gene match: 10. CDR3 sequence: CASKSPSGLQETQYF. Here the CDR3 DNA reads TGTGCCAGCAAAAGTCCTAGCGGACTTCAAGAGACCCAGTACTTC.

This clonotype was found many times. The chain uses TRBV6-5 and TRBJ2-7, with 10 bases identical to TRBD2. CDR1 and CDR2 (germline): MNHEY, SVGAGI. The length of the CDR3 is 15 residues. Losses at the gene ends were 6 bases for V and 7 bases for J; bases not matched to a gene: 12. DNA of the CDR3: TGTGCCAGCAGGCCCCGAGGAGTAGCGGGAGGAGAGCAGTACTTC. Protein: CASRPRGVAGGEQYF.

The chain employs TRBV5-1 and TRBJ2-7; no definite D call. In germline, CDR1 is SGHRS, CDR2 YFSETQ. The CDR3 length is 14 residues. V was pared by 0 bases and J by 3 bases, with 10 bases between. The CDR3 region has the DNA TGCGCCAGCAGCTTGGCGACATCTTACTACGAGCAGTACTTC. Encoded protein: CASSLATSYYEQYF.

The V call is TRBV20-1, the J call TRBJ1-1; no definite D call. The CDR3 sequence is 14 residues long. V gave up 0 bases and J gave up 1 base, with 9 bases separating them. CDR1 is DFQATT and CDR2 is SNEGSKA in the germline V gene (reference sequence). CDR3 sequence: CSARDMGPNTEAFF. The CDR3 region has the DNA TGCAGTGCTAGAGATATGGGCCCGAACACTGAAGCTTTCTTT.